This TCR beta chain came from a study of T cells in Graves' hyperthyroidism and ophthalmopathy. Study-level results: Most thyroid clonotypes that were expanded above 0.001 also turned up in blood.

This clonotype was counted many times. As yet, its antigen is unknown. Researchers took RNA transcripts and amplified the TCR beta CDR3 regions from them. The HTBI primer set was used in a first-round RT-PCR of the TCR CDR3. MiXCR, applied by TCRdb to the multiplex PCR reads, yields one record per CDR3 protein. The table includes about 760,000 distinct CDR3 sequences, approximately 40% detected once. Clinical symptoms, serum thyroxine and TRAb, thyroid ultrasound and orbital computed tomography were used for the diagnoses. Fresh peripheral blood, about 9.9 ml, yielded the PBMCs. The V gene end was trimmed by 5 bases and the J gene end by 2 bases; junction bases not matched to a gene: 6. This CDR3 is 17 amino acids long. The V gene's germline CDR1 is SGHTA and CDR2 FQGNSA.

The chain uses TRBV7-2 and TRBJ2-2; 12 positions match TRBD1. The sample taken for sequencing was blood. The source is a woman aged 40 to 55 with Graves' hyperthyroidism. The CDR3 region is CASSTGQGASNTGELFF. The DNA for the CDR3 is TGTGCCAGCAGCACGGGACAGGGGGCATCAAACACCGGGGAGCTGTTTTTT.